The present entry profiles one T cell receptor (beta chain) with its context. Its target is not known. This sample is part of a study of graft-versus-host responses after intestinal transplantation. Study-wide results and limits: Recipient marrow contained GvH clones, some of which appeared first in ileum or blood.

Assay used: immunoSEQ multiplex PCR; TCRdb lists only in-frame clones, some missing. The data hold tens of thousands of clones, with more than 90% observed a single time. This receptor was obtained from a human patient who received an intestinal transplant, so some T cells may come from the graft donor. This material consisted of bone marrow, taken approximately 100 weeks after intestinal transplantation.

The CDR3 DNA reads TGTGCCAGCACCGACGGCTACCGAAATGAGCAGTTCTTC. The encoded protein is CASTDGYRNEQFF. This chain joins TRBV6-5 and TRBJ2-1; no reliable D call. Per the germline V gene, CDR1 is MNHEY and CDR2 is SVGAGI. Trimming left V 7 bases short and J 7 bases short, with 14 bases between. The CDR3 spans 13 residues.